These 22 T cell receptor beta chains originate from one sample sequenced in a study of T cell clones after liver transplantation (dated by TCRdb to about 2019). Library preparation used the immunoSEQ multiplex PCR assay. TCRdb retrieved this table from immuneACCESS and kept in-frame rearrangements only. Not all clones are present; in checked studies, unresolved V genes account for under half, and no reason is known for the remainder. Across this sample there are around 110,000 clones, with around nine tenths seen only once. 0.65% to 0.95% of the sample lies in the top ten. The source material was CD4+ T cells from blood, sampled 12 months after liver transplant. Every receptor here comes from a human patient who received a liver transplant. After a transplant, certain T cells may trace back to the graft donor.

The chain carries TRBV27 and TRBJ2-7, with 7 bases aligning to TRBD1. Trimming removed 5 bases from V and 4 bases from J; junction bases left unmatched: 11. Germline CDR1 and CDR2: MNHEY and SMNVEV (reference sequence). This CDR3 contains 15 residues. The CDR3 region is CASSPYLDRVYEQYF. CDR3 DNA: TGTGCCAGCAGTCCCTATCTTGACAGGGTTTACGAGCAGTACTTC.

The rearrangement links TRBV5-1 to TRBJ1-1; the match to TRBD1 covers 7 bases. V lost 0 bases to trimming and J lost 11 bases; unmatched junction nucleotides: 4. This CDR3 comprises 12 residues. Germline V gene lookup returns CDR1 SGHRS and CDR2 YFSETQ. The DNA of the CDR3 is TGCGCCAGCAGCTTGGAGGGGGCGCGTGCTTTCTTT. Translated: CASSLEGARAFF.

The DNA of the CDR3 is TGTGCCAGCTCACCGACGGCGGGAGGGCCCCACGAGCAGTACTTC. It is translated as CASSPTAGGPHEQYF. This chain joins TRBV18 and TRBJ2-7; 9 bases are shared with TRBD2. This CDR3 has 15 amino acids. Germline V gene sequence: CDR1 KGHSH, CDR2 LQKENI. V lost 3 bases to trimming and J lost 5 bases; unmatched junction nucleotides: 8.

This rearrangement joins TRBV2 to TRBJ2-4; D is uncertain. In germline, CDR1 is SNHLY, CDR2 FYNNEI. CDR3 length: 13 amino acids. Trimming took 6 bases from V and 4 from J, leaving 10 bases between them. As DNA, the CDR3 is TGTGCCAGCAGCGCTCTAATAAAAAACATTCAGTACTTC. Translating gives CASSALIKNIQYF.

The chain combines TRBV19 with TRBJ2-5; D may correspond to TRBD1 or TRBD2 (6 bases each). The V and J ends lost 6 bases and 5 bases respectively, with 19 bases between them. CDR3 length: 15 amino acids. Germline V gene sequence: CDR1 LNHDA, CDR2 SQIVND (reference sequence). The CDR3 region is CASSLGGLMEETQYF. Written as DNA, the CDR3 is TGTGCCAGTAGCCTAGGGGGACTGATGGAGGAGACCCAGTACTTC.

This clone is a singleton in its sample. This chain uses TRBV10-1 with TRBJ2-1, with TRBD1 identical over 7 bases. The length of the CDR3 is 13 residues. The V segment lost 11 bases and the J segment 0 bases; nucleotides outside the gene matches: 4. The germline CDR1 and CDR2 sequences are WNHNN and SYGVQD (reference sequence). The CDR3 nucleotides are TGCGCCGGAAGGGGGCGCTCCTACAATGAGCAGTTCTTC. This codes for CAGRGRSYNEQFF.

The chain links TRBV12-1 to TRBJ2-7; the table assigns TRBD1, which was not confirmed against the DNA. TRBV12-1 is a pseudogene segment. This CDR3 contains 13 residues. CDR3 DNA: TGTGCCAGCAGCCTGGGACAGGGGTACGAGCAGTACTTC. Protein product: CASSLGQGYEQYF.

The chain carries TRBV19 and TRBJ2-3; D is perhaps TRBD2 (6 bases). Deletions cut 6 bases from V and 2 bases from J, with 15 bases between. Germline CDR1 reads LNHDA; CDR2 reads SQIVND (reference sequence). The CDR3 is 15 residues long. Here the CDR3 reads CASSATSSNTDTQYF. The DNA of the CDR3 is TGTGCCAGTAGCGCAACTAGCTCTAACACAGATACGCAGTATTTT.

The table lists this clone with a few counts. At one end, the junction sequence differs from germline, possibly due to a read error. The CDR3 nucleotides are TGTGCCAGCAGTCTACACGCTCCAGCTACGAGTCCTGGAAACATCATATATTTT. Amino acids: CASSLHAPATSPGNIIYF. The chain uses TRBV25-1 and TRBJ1-3; D is ambiguous. CDR1 and CDR2 (germline): MGHDK, SYGVNS. CDR3 length: 18 residues. Full variable domain (rest looked up from reference TRBV25-1 and TRBJ1-3): EADIYQTPRYLVIGTGKKITLECSQTMGHDKMYWYQQDPGMELHLIHYSYGVNSTEKGDLSSESTVSRIRTEHFPLTLESARPSHTSQYLCASSLHAPATSPGNIIYFGEGSWLTVV.

The genes are TRBV20-1 and TRBJ1-4; D remains ambiguous. The V gene lost 6 bases and the J gene lost 5 bases, with 4 bases spanning the gap. This CDR3 spans 10 amino acids. Germline V lookup: CDR1 DFQATT, CDR2 SNEGSKA (reference sequence). The CDR3 DNA reads TGCAGTGCCTACAATGAAAAACTGTTTTTT. This codes for CSAYNEKLFF.

The rearrangement links TRBV7-2 to TRBJ2-7; 9 bases map to TRBD2. The CDR3 has 15 residues. The V gene end was trimmed by 2 bases and the J gene end by 2 bases; junction bases not matched to a gene: 4. CDR1 is SGHTA and CDR2 is FQGNSA in the germline V gene. The CDR3 here is CASSLRLAGPYEQYF. CDR3 DNA: TGTGCCAGCAGCTTACGCCTAGCGGGGCCCTACGAGCAGTACTTC.

The CDR3 region has the DNA TGTGCCAGCAGCCTGACAGGGTTGGTTGGAAACACCATATATTTT. The encoded protein is CASSLTGLVGNTIYF. This rearrangement joins TRBV9 to TRBJ1-3, with TRBD1 matching over 7 bases. V dropped 4 bases and J dropped 3; count of bases not matched to a gene: 7. The CDR3 loop spans 15 amino acids. CDR1 is SGDLS and CDR2 is YYNGEE in the germline V gene.

The rearrangement uses TRBV6-6 and TRBJ1-1; D remains ambiguous. The CDR3 covers 12 residues. From germline, CDR1 is MNHNY and CDR2 SVGAGI (reference sequence). V was cut by 0 bases and J by 8 bases, with 7 bases left in between. The CDR3 sequence is CASSYSNSEAFF. As DNA, the CDR3 is TGTGCCAGCAGTTACTCGAATTCGGAAGCTTTCTTT.

The chain employs TRBV7-9 and TRBJ2-3; the D gene is possibly TRBD1 (6 bases). The V gene lost 3 bases and the J gene lost 3 bases, with 7 bases spanning the gap. The CDR3 length is 13 residues. Germline lookup yields CDR1 SEHNR and CDR2 FQNEAQ (reference sequence). This CDR3 reads CASSLGATDTQYF. The CDR3 nucleotides are TGTGCCAGCAGCTTGGGGGCAACAGATACGCAGTATTTT.

The chain employs TRBV7-9 and TRBJ2-1, with 12 bases fitting TRBD2. V dropped 5 bases and J dropped 6; count of bases not matched to a gene: 11. Germline V gene lookup returns CDR1 SEHNR and CDR2 FQNEAQ (reference sequence). The CDR3 contains 17 residues. CDR3 in amino acids: CASSDPTSGRVANEQFF. CDR3 coding DNA: TGTGCCAGCAGCGACCCGACTAGCGGGAGAGTTGCCAATGAGCAGTTCTTC.

V usage is TRBV5-6 and J usage is TRBJ2-3, with D possibly TRBD2 on 5 matching bases. CDR1 SGHDT and CDR2 YYEEEE come from the germline V gene. The length of the CDR3 is 13 residues. V was pared by 2 bases and J by 6 bases, with 10 bases between. This CDR3 is CASSLSGKDTQYF. The CDR3 DNA reads TGTGCCAGCAGCTTATCGGGGAAGGATACGCAGTATTTT.

The V and J genes are TRBV2 and TRBJ1-4; 7 positions agree with TRBD1. J was trimmed by 1 base and V by 4 bases; bases with no gene match: 6. The CDR3 is 16 residues long. CDR1 is SNHLY, CDR2 FYNNEI, per germline. The CDR3 nucleotides read TGTGCCAGCAGTGCGGAGGGGGCGCGAACTAATGAAAAACTGTTTTTT. Its translation is CASSAEGARTNEKLFF.

This chain joins TRBV11-3 and TRBJ2-1; 7 bases align to TRBD1. CDR3 length equals 15 residues. V lost 1 base to trimming and J lost 1 base; unmatched junction nucleotides: 1. The germline V gene has CDR1 SGHNT and CDR2 YENEEA. CDR3 DNA: TGTGCCAGCAGCTTAGGACAGGGATCCTACAATGAGCAGTTCTTC. It is translated as CASSLGQGSYNEQFF. The full variable domain, with the rest looked up from reference TRBV11-3 and TRBJ2-1, is EAGVVQSPRYKIIEKKQPVAFWCNPISGHNTLYWYLQNLGQGPELLIRYENEEAVDDSQLPKDRFSAERLKGVDSTLKIQPAELGDSAVYLCASSLGQGSYNEQFFGPGTRLTVL.

The rearrangement links TRBV7-2 to TRBJ1-2; TRBD1 agrees at 9 bases. Germline assignment: CDR1 SGHTA and CDR2 FQGNSA. The CDR3 spans 12 residues. V gave up 3 bases and J gave up 8 bases; unmatched junction bases: 1. The CDR3 loop is CASSFGQGGYTF. CDR3 nucleotides: TGTGCCAGCAGCTTCGGACAGGGGGGCTACACCTTC.

The rearrangement links TRBV5-1 to TRBJ2-1, with 9 bases lining up with TRBD1. The CDR3 covers 15 residues. The germline CDR1 and CDR2 sequences are SGHRS and YFSETQ. After removal of 4 bases from V and 8 bases from J, the junction contained 10 bases not matched to a gene. The CDR3 coding sequence is TGCGCCAGCAGCCCTTCGGACAGGGGTGTGGATGAGCAGTTCTTC. It yields the protein CASSPSDRGVDEQFF.

The chain uses TRBV27 and TRBJ1-2; tentatively, D is TRBD1 (6 bases). The CDR3 length is 13 residues. Trimming removed 7 bases from V and 6 bases from J, with 15 bases in between. Germline CDR1 reads MNHEY; CDR2 reads SMNVEV (reference sequence). In DNA form, the CDR3 reads TGTGCCAGCAAGCCACAGGGTAGAGATGGCTACACCTTC. This encodes CASKPQGRDGYTF.

The V and J genes are TRBV4-2 and TRBJ2-3; D is unclear. This CDR3 is built from 14 residues. CDR1 is LGHNA, CDR2 YNFKEQ, per germline. V lost 0 bases, J lost 4 bases, and 8 bases lay in between. The CDR3 loop reads CASSQDSLADTQYF. The DNA for the CDR3 is TGTGCCAGCAGCCAAGATTCCCTAGCAGATACGCAGTATTTT.